The following is a TCR beta chain sequence with its context. This clone occurred a few times. The clone's antigen remains unknown. Per-base qualities were not stored, and no clone one base away is much larger. These data originate in a study of blood T cell repertoires in COVID-19 (dated by TCRdb to about 2020). Regarding the complete study: Samples covering the acute and convalescent phases of COVID-19 were provided by collaborators in the United States, Italy and Spain. The material from the prospective study consisted of cDNA or gDNA derived from T cells, B-cell-depleted T cells, or PBMCs. Subjects who had been exposed to COVID-19, were actively infected with it, or had recovered from it provided the deeply sampled blood TCRbeta repertoires that made up the dataset. The repertoires were released in a freely available public database meant as a resource for research on the immune response to SARS-CoV-2. Samples were obtained from the ongoing ImmuneRACE study (first 160 participants) and from over 1,000 subjects provided by 6 global collaborators. A de-identified subject ID, COVID-19 status, age in years and sex were almost always included in the sample metadata. Where HLA class I and class II types were available, the types were taken from metadata supplied by the sample provider, not from assay-based typing. The paper's findings and limits, for the study overall: The amount of clinical and demographic metadata varied by source and participant and was provided uncurated.

Participants in the prospective study were aged about 18 to 95 years, lived in approximately 26 United States geographic areas, and enrolled through a virtual design. In the prospective study, cohorts were assigned on the basis of participant-reported clinical history obtained from a screening survey and a study questionnaire. Recovered participants in ImmuneRACE Cohort 3 were defined as having two consecutive negative NP/OP PCR tests, clearance from a healthcare professional, or resolution of symptoms. Mobile phlebotomists in the prospective study collected whole blood, serum and a nasopharyngeal or oropharyngeal swab from every participant. Over a roughly two-month period, participants in the prospective study had the option of providing additional blood draws and questionnaires. Blood samples from the prospective study were shipped frozen or at room temperature prior to DNA extraction. The germline V gene (reference sequence) gives CDR1 as MNHEY and CDR2 as SMNVEV. V is trimmed back by 6 bases and J by 7 bases, and the junction contains 6 bases that no gene match accounts for. There are 14 amino acids in the CDR3, from cysteine to phenylalanine inclusive. The DNA shown is the 42-base CDR3, in frame from base 1.

TCRbeta CDR3 regions were amplified from genomic DNA using the immunoSEQ Assay, a bias-controlled multiplex PCR. The authors' analysis ran thus. The number of nucleated cells in each sample was estimated by amplification of reference gene primers within the assay. To quantify the absolute abundance of each unique TCRbeta CDR3 rearrangement, sequence reads were collapsed and filtered. For each sample, productive Simpson clonality was calculated as the square root of Simpson's diversity index over productive rearrangements. Drawn from immuneACCESS, this table holds only the in-frame rearrangements with V and J called that TCRdb kept. Clones are partly lost; checked studies trace under half to an unresolved V gene and leave the rest unexplained. V, J and clone size are taken as reported in that table, and D and trimming were inferred from the DNA itself. The table for this sample lists some 310,000 clones; about nine tenths of them were counted only once. The biggest ten clones account for roughly a tenth of the sample.

Sequenced sample: PBMCs or T cells enriched from blood (not recorded which). The chain uses TRBV27 and TRBJ1-6; TRBD1 matches 7 bases in the middle. This receptor was taken from a woman aged 25 to 45 who had recovered from COVID-19. The CDR3: CASRWTGGNSPLHF. DNA sequence: TGTGCCAGCAGATGGACAGGAGGGAATTCACCCCTCCACTTT.